This entry lists 31 T cell receptor beta chains sequenced from one sample in a study of cytomegalovirus exposure and HLA in healthy donors. With 60 Vbeta and 13 Jbeta primers, the PCR was carried out. Profiled with immunoSEQ multiplex PCR; TCRdb holds only in-frame clones, not every one. The repertoire consists of about 150,000 clones, with approximately 9% occurring once and the leading ten covering approximately 1.8%. The sample consisted of PBMCs. The receptors shown here come from a male donor in good health and CMV-seronegative.

In this sample, this clone turned up a few times. J is TRBJ2-5 and V is TRBV11-2; D gene ambiguous. CDR3 length: 12 residues. Germline loops: CDR1 SGHAT, CDR2 FQNNGV. Between the trimmed V and J ends, which lost 5 bases and 5 bases, there was a span of 9 bases. The CDR3 DNA reads TGTGCCAGCAGCCTCCTCGGGGAGACCCAGTACTTC. It codes for CASSLLGETQYF.

This clone was recorded a few times. The genes are TRBV4-2 and TRBJ1-2, with D perhaps matching TRBD1 (5 bases). V was clipped by 4 bases and J by 6 bases, with 12 bases between them. CDR3 size: 13 residues. Per the germline V gene, CDR1 is LGHNA and CDR2 is YNFKEQ. CDR3: CASSLRRGDGYTF. The CDR3 DNA follows: TGTGCCAGCAGCCTGCGACGGGGGGATGGCTACACCTTC.

This clone was detected only a few times. An end of the junction does not agree with germline; a read error may underlie this. The rearrangement uses TRBV7-2 and TRBJ2-2; 9 nucleotides match TRBD1. The CDR3 runs 15 residues. Per the germline V gene, CDR1 is SGHTA and CDR2 is FQGNSA. CDR3 amino acids: CASSTGTGNSGELFF. The DNA of the CDR3 is TGTGCCAGCAGTACCGGGACAGGGAACTCCGGGGAGCTGTTTTTT.

This clone was found once. This chain uses TRBV4-3 with TRBJ2-7; weak D call: TRBD1 (5 bases). CDR1 and CDR2 from the germline V gene are LGHNA and YSLEER. The CDR3 sequence is 15 residues long. V lost 0 bases and J 1 base, leaving 10 bases between the germline ends. Here the CDR3 reads CASSQEGKGSYEQYF. In DNA form, the CDR3 reads TGCGCCAGCAGCCAAGAGGGGAAGGGGTCCTACGAGCAGTACTTC.

This clone has only a few counts. The rearrangement joins TRBV10-3 to TRBJ1-2; 7 bases match TRBD1. In germline, CDR1 is ENHRY, CDR2 SYGVKD. The CDR3 loop spans 17 amino acids. V shed 5 bases, J shed 1 base, and the junction held 13 bases outside the gene matches. DNA of the CDR3: TGTGCCATCAGTTACGGACAGGACCCGACAATTAACTATGGCTACACCTTC. Translating gives CAISYGQDPTINYGYTF.

The table lists this clone with a few counts. The rearrangement links TRBV15 to TRBJ2-7, with 9 bases aligning to TRBD1. Germline lookup yields CDR1 LNHNV and CDR2 YYDKDF (reference sequence). The CDR3 length is 16 residues. V lost 0 bases and J lost 6; bases outside the gene matches: 9. CDR3 protein: CATSRDRTDRGREQYF. The CDR3 DNA is TGTGCCACCAGCAGAGATCGAACGGACAGGGGCCGCGAGCAGTACTTC.

The chain employs TRBV5-4 and TRBJ2-1; D is undetermined. Per germline, CDR1 SGHNT and CDR2 YYREEE (reference sequence). This CDR3 region has 14 residues. Trimming took 4 bases from V and 9 from J, leaving 17 bases between them. The DNA of the CDR3 is TGTGCCAGCAGCGCTATACCTCTAGGCGGTGAGCAGTTCTTC. Encoded protein: CASSAIPLGGEQFF.

The V and J genes are TRBV2 and TRBJ2-7; D ambiguous. CDR3 length: 11 amino acids. Trimming took off 3 bases at V and 3 bases at J, with 3 bases between the two ends. Germline V CDR1 and CDR2: SNHLY, FYNNEI. The CDR3 region is CASSDHYEQYF. In DNA, the CDR3 is TGTGCCAGCAGTGACCACTACGAGCAGTACTTC.

This chain joins TRBV4-3 and TRBJ1-4; possible D gene TRBD1, 5 bases. The germline V gene has CDR1 LGHNA and CDR2 YSLEER. The CDR3 contains 16 residues. The V gene lost 1 base and the J gene lost 8 bases, with 17 bases spanning the gap. DNA for the CDR3: TGCGCCAGCAGCCAAGTCCTGGACACCCCGAGGGAAAAACTGTTTTTT. It encodes CASSQVLDTPREKLFF.

This chain uses TRBV12-5 with TRBJ2-3, with D possibly being TRBD1 (5 bases). V lost 1 base, J lost 8 bases, and 7 bases lay in between. CDR1 LGHNT and CDR2 FRNRAP come from the germline V gene. CDR3 length: 12 residues. The CDR3 sequence: CASGLEGRTQYF. The CDR3 nucleotides read TGTGCTAGTGGTTTGGAGGGGCGTACGCAGTATTTT.

The gene calls are TRBV7-2 and TRBJ1-5; 10 nucleotides line up with TRBD1. Losses at the gene ends were 2 bases for V and 11 bases for J; bases not matched to a gene: 9. Germline V lookup: CDR1 SGHTA, CDR2 FQGNSA. The CDR3 contains 15 residues. CDR3 nucleotides: TGTGCCAGCAGCTTAAACCGGGACAGGGGCTGGACCCAGCATTTT. This gives the protein CASSLNRDRGWTQHF.

This sequence joins TRBV7-8 and TRBJ2-1; a weak D match, TRBD2 (6 bases). Trimming removed 5 bases from V and 0 bases from J, with 14 bases in between. The CDR3 length is 16 residues. Germline CDR1 SGHVS, CDR2 FQNEAQ. The chain's CDR3 is CASSPGGGGSYNEQFF. Here the CDR3 DNA reads TGTGCCAGCAGCCCCGGGGGAGGAGGCTCCTACAATGAGCAGTTCTTC.

This clone appeared a few times. The V gene is TRBV19, the J gene TRBJ1-2; the match to TRBD1 covers 7 bases. The CDR3 runs to 14 residues. From germline, CDR1 is LNHDA and CDR2 SQIVND (reference sequence). V was pared by 3 bases and J by 8 bases, with 9 bases of the junction left unmatched. DNA for the CDR3: TGTGCCAGTAGTATCGAGACAGGGACCGGAGGCTACACCTTC. It codes for CASSIETGTGGYTF.

J is TRBJ2-3 and V is TRBV9; the match to TRBD2 covers 11 bases. V shed 0 bases, J shed 6 bases, and the junction held 3 bases outside the gene matches. The length of the CDR3 is 15 residues. Germline V gene data show CDR1 as SGDLS and CDR2 as YYNGEE. The CDR3 is CASSVVASGGDTQYF. CDR3 DNA sequence: TGTGCCAGCAGCGTAGTGGCTAGCGGGGGGGATACGCAGTATTTT.

This clone has just a few counts. The V and J genes are TRBV28 and TRBJ1-5; 9 bases line up with TRBD1. This CDR3 has 15 residues. Germline-derived CDR1 and CDR2 are MDHEN and SYDVKM. The ends lost 6 bases at V and 4 bases at J; junction bases unmatched: 7. CDR3 nucleotides: TGTGCCAGCAGCCCTGGGGACAGGGTTAATCAGCCCCAGCATTTT. Its translation: CASSPGDRVNQPQHF.

This clone was seen a few times. Written as DNA, the CDR3 is TGTGCCAGCAGCGTGGCAGCCGGACTTCTGTACGAGCAGTACTTC. Translated, it gives CASSVAAGLLYEQYF. The chain joins TRBV9 to TRBJ2-7, with D maybe TRBD2 (5 bases). V was shortened by 2 bases and J by 4 bases, with 16 bases between the two germline ends. This CDR3 spans 15 amino acids. CDR1 and CDR2 (germline): SGDLS, YYNGEE.

The rearrangement joins TRBV19 to TRBJ2-7; the match to TRBD1 covers 7 bases. V shed 0 bases, J shed 1 base, and the junction held 6 bases outside the gene matches. The CDR3 is 16 residues long. Germline V lookup: CDR1 LNHDA, CDR2 SQIVND (reference sequence). The CDR3 reads CASSIDQAGGSYEQYF. CDR3 DNA: TGTGCCAGTAGTATAGATCAAGCAGGGGGATCCTACGAGCAGTACTTC. Variable domain in full (rest from reference TRBV19 and TRBJ2-7): DGGITQSPKYLFRKEGQNVTLSCEQNLNHDAMYWYRQDPGQGLRLIYYSQIVNDFQKGDIAEGYSVSREKKESFPLTVTSAQKNPTAFYLCASSIDQAGGSYEQYFGPGTRLTVT.

J is TRBJ2-3 and V is TRBV6-5; maybe TRBD2 (5 bases). The CDR3 runs 14 residues. Trimming stripped 1 base from V and 6 bases from J, with 11 bases between. Germline loops: CDR1 MNHEY, CDR2 SVGAGI. For the CDR3, the DNA is TGTGCCAGCAGTTACTGGCCCTGGGAGGATACGCAGTATTTT. Its translation: CASSYWPWEDTQYF.

The chain employs TRBV2 and TRBJ1-5; 8 bases align to TRBD1. V was pared by 4 bases and J by 5 bases, with 7 bases of the junction left unmatched. The CDR3 runs to 15 residues. The germline V gene has CDR1 SNHLY and CDR2 FYNNEI. CDR3 region: CASSGDRGAHQPQHF. DNA of the CDR3: TGTGCCAGCAGTGGTGACAGGGGCGCGCATCAGCCCCAGCATTTT.

This clone showed up just a few times. V and J are TRBV7-8 and TRBJ2-1, with D tentatively TRBD1 (6 bases). This CDR3 comprises 15 residues. V was clipped by 3 bases and J by 5 bases, with 14 bases between them. Germline-derived CDR1 and CDR2 are SGHVS and FQNEAQ. The CDR3 spells CASSFGAGVNNEQFF. For the CDR3, the DNA is TGTGCCAGCAGCTTTGGGGCAGGGGTGAACAATGAGCAGTTCTTC.

This clone was counted once. The chain couples TRBV28 to TRBJ2-3, with D perhaps TRBD2 (6 bases). The CDR3 is 14 amino acids. Trimming pared 5 bases from V and 2 bases from J, leaving 11 bases between. Germline CDR1 MDHEN, CDR2 SYDVKM. CDR3 sequence (DNA): TGTGCCAGCAGTGTTAGCGGAAACACAGATACGCAGTATTTT. Translated, it gives CASSVSGNTDTQYF.

As for this clone: Within the sample, other DNA sequences also encode this same CDR3. The chain joins TRBV2 to TRBJ2-7; 10 nucleotides match TRBD1. Losses at the gene ends were 8 bases for V and 2 bases for J; bases not matched to a gene: 3. Germline CDR1 SNHLY, CDR2 FYNNEI. The CDR3 consists of 13 residues. The CDR3 reads CASSGQGTYEQYF. CDR3 nucleotide sequence: TGTGCCAGCTCGGGACAGGGGACCTACGAGCAGTACTTC.

The table lists this clone with a few counts. The J gene is TRBJ1-5, the V gene TRBV19, with 11 bases fitting TRBD1. Germline V CDR1 and CDR2: LNHDA, SQIVND (reference sequence). The junction had 5 bases not matched to a gene; V was cut back by 6 bases and J by 4 bases. The CDR3 extends over 15 amino acids. The CDR3 sequence: CASRLGTGGNQPQHF. In nucleotides, the CDR3 is TGTGCCAGTAGACTAGGGACAGGGGGTAATCAGCCCCAGCATTTT.

V is TRBV5-8 and J is TRBJ1-2; no firm D call. Germline V gene data show CDR1 as SGHTS and CDR2 as YDEGEE. The V and J ends lost 1 base and 3 bases respectively, with 7 bases between them. The CDR3 is 13 amino acids. The CDR3 DNA reads TGTGCCAGCAGCTTGAACTCTTACTATGGCTACACCTTC. As protein: CASSLNSYYGYTF.

The rearrangement links TRBV7-9 to TRBJ2-2; D gene unclear. Germline V lookup: CDR1 SEHNR, CDR2 FQNEAQ (reference sequence). V shed 5 bases and J shed 5 bases, with 21 bases lying between them. The CDR3 is 17 amino acids. The CDR3 is CASSPESPTLETGELFF. Written as DNA, the CDR3 is TGTGCCAGCAGCCCGGAAAGTCCAACCTTGGAGACCGGGGAGCTGTTTTTT.

This clone appeared a few times. The V gene is TRBV11-3, the J gene TRBJ2-7; D is uncertain. Germline CDR1 reads SGHNT; CDR2 reads YENEEA. CDR3 length: 15 amino acids. Trimming removed 2 bases at V and 6 bases at J, with 17 bases between. The CDR3 nucleotides are TGTGCCAGCAGCTTAAGTAACAGCCCTTTGGGCGAGCAGTACTTC. Amino acid sequence: CASSLSNSPLGEQYF.

This rearrangement joins TRBV11-2 to TRBJ2-3; the D gene is possibly TRBD1 (6 bases). Germline V CDR1 and CDR2: SGHAT, FQNNGV. Trimming left V 3 bases short and J 2 bases short, with 12 bases between. This CDR3 region has 15 residues. The CDR3 nucleotides are TGTGCCAGCAGCTTTAACAGGGCCACCACAGATACGCAGTATTTT. This translates into CASSFNRATTDTQYF.

This clone was observed a few times. The CDR3: CASSLVWPYEQYF. In DNA form, the CDR3 reads TGCGCCAGCAGCTTGGTCTGGCCCTACGAGCAGTACTTC. The chain combines TRBV5-1 with TRBJ2-7, with D uncertain. Germline loops: CDR1 SGHRS, CDR2 YFSETQ. The ends were cut back, 0 bases at V and 2 bases at J, with 6 bases in the middle. This CDR3 comprises 13 residues.

This chain uses TRBV6-1 with TRBJ1-3, with D unresolved. Germline V gene data show CDR1 as MNHNS and CDR2 as SASEGT. The CDR3 sequence is 15 residues long. The V end was cut by 2 bases, the J end by 1 base, with 9 bases between. Here the CDR3 reads CASSEMAISGNTIYF. The CDR3 DNA is TGTGCCAGCAGTGAAATGGCAATTTCTGGAAACACCATATATTTT.

This clone was counted only a few times. This chain uses TRBV2 with TRBJ1-5; D call uncertain. Germline values: CDR1 SNHLY, CDR2 FYNNEI. The CDR3 sequence is 11 residues long. V lost 4 bases to trimming and J lost 6 bases, with 4 bases between them. Here the CDR3 reads CASSVGQPQHF. CDR3 coding DNA: TGTGCCAGCAGTGTCGGTCAGCCCCAGCATTTT.

The chain combines TRBV9 with TRBJ2-1; TRBD2 is a possible D gene (6 bases). The CDR3 is 16 residues long. Germline V gene data show CDR1 as SGDLS and CDR2 as YYNGEE. The V and J ends lost 0 bases and 7 bases respectively, with 17 bases between them. The CDR3 DNA is TGTGCCAGCAGCGTAGGTAGTCGGGAGAGCAGGAATGAGCAGTTCTTC. Protein sequence: CASSVGSRESRNEQFF.